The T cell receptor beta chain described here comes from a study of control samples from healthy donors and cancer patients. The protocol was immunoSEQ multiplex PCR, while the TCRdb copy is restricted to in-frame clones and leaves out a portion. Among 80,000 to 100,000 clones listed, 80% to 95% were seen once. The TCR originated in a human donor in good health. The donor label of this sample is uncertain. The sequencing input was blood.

This chain's CDR3 is CASSLGQGNQPQHF. The DNA for the CDR3 is TGTGCCAGCAGCCTAGGACAGGGCAATCAGCCCCAGCATTTT. J is TRBJ1-5 and V is TRBV11-2, with 7 bases aligning to TRBD1. With V trimmed by 5 bases and J by 2 bases, 3 bases remained unmatched. CDR3 size: 14 residues. CDR1 is SGHAT, CDR2 FQNNGV, per germline.